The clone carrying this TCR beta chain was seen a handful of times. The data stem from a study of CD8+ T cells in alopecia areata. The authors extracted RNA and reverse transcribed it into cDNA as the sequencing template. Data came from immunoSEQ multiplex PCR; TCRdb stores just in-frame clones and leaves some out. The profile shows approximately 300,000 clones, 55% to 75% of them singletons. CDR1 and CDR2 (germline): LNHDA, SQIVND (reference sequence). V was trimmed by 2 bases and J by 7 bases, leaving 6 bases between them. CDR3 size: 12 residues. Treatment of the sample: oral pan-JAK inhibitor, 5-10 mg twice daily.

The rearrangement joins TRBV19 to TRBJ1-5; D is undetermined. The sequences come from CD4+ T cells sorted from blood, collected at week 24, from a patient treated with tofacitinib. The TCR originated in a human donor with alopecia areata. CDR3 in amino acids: CASSITGQPQHF. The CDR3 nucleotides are TGTGCCAGTAGTATAACGGGGCAGCCCCAGCATTTT.